This is a list of T cell receptor beta chains from one sample in a study of CD8+ T cells in alopecia areata. Libraries were prepared by immunoSEQ multiplex PCR; TCRdb keeps only in-frame clonotypes and omits some of them. The table records 5,500 to 6,000 clones, over 45% of them present only once. The specimen sequenced was skin. Source of these receptors: a human donor with alopecia areata. The CDR3 runs from the conserved cysteine through the conserved F or W. A D gene is named only where the DNA matches it firmly. A row's size may be missing; if present it is once, few, many or a size class.

.	TRBV7-6	TRBJ2-7	.	CASSSYRDQQYF	TGTGCCAGCAGCTCGTACCGGGATCAGCAGTACTTC
.	TRBV18	TRBJ1-3	.	CASSPSTRGNTIYF	TGTGCCAGCTCACCAAGCACCCGTGGAAACACCATATATTTT
.	TRBV9	TRBJ1-2	.	CASTTGGYGYTF	TGTGCCAGCACTACGGGAGGGTATGGCTACACCTTC
.	TRBV6-5	TRBJ2-7	TRBD2	CASSYSSGNYEQYF	TGTGCCAGCAGTTACTCTAGCGGGAATTACGAGCAGTACTTC
large	TRBV7-9	TRBJ2-3	TRBD2	CASSKILAGDTQYF	TGTGCCAGCAGCAAGATTCTAGCGGGTGATACGCAGTATTTT
few	TRBV7-9	TRBJ2-1	.	CASSSEAGQFF	TGTGCCAGCAGCAGCGAGGCAGGACAGTTCTTC
.	TRBV7-9	TRBJ2-7	.	CASSWEGGSSYEQYF	TGTGCCAGCAGCTGGGAAGGGGGGAGCTCCTACGAGCAGTACTTC
.	TRBV2	TRBJ2-1	TRBD1	CASRVMTGSSYNEQFF	TGTGCCAGCAGAGTTATGACAGGGAGCTCCTACAATGAGCAGTTCTTC
.	TRBV11-2	TRBJ2-7	TRBD2	CASSPGLAGGPISDEQYF	TGTGCCAGCAGCCCGGGACTAGCGGGAGGGCCGATTAGCGACGAGCAGTACTTC
.	TRBV19	TRBJ2-7	.	CAARQAMDEQYF	TGTGCGGCGAGGCAGGCTATGGACGAGCAGTACTTC
.	TRBV6-6	TRBJ2-1	TRBD2	CASSYLGGLAYNEQFF	TGTGCCAGCAGTTACTTGGGGGGACTAGCCTACAATGAGCAGTTCTTC
.	TRBV7-2	TRBJ1-6	.	CASSRRQAEPLHF	TGTGCCAGCAGCCGCAGACAGGCCGAGCCCCTCCACTTT
.	TRBV11-2	TRBJ2-2	TRBD1	CASSFKTGGTGELFF	TGTGCCAGCAGTTTTAAGACAGGGGGAACCGGGGAGCTGTTTTTT
.	TRBV2	TRBJ2-7	TRBD1	CASGDSFSYEQYF	TGTGCCAGCGGGGACAGTTTCTCCTACGAGCAGTACTTC
.	TRBV10-3	TRBJ1-2	.	CAISEYLGQNYGYTF	TGTGCCATCAGTGAGTACTTGGGGCAGAACTATGGCTACACCTTC
medium-sized	TRBV28	TRBJ2-3	TRBD1	CASSSPWTGRNSTDTQYF	TGTGCCAGCAGTTCACCATGGACAGGGCGTAATAGCACAGATACGCAGTATTTT
.	TRBV10-3	TRBJ2-7	.	CAILAKSSYEQYF	TGTGCCATCCTAGCGAAGAGCTCCTACGAGCAGTACTTC
.	TRBV11-2	TRBJ2-3	.	CASSPGLTLGTDTQYF	TGTGCCAGCAGCCCAGGTCTTACATTGGGCACAGATACGCAGTATTTT
.	TRBV9	TRBJ1-1	.	CASSVAGTMNTEAFF	TGTGCCAGCAGCGTAGCAGGCACTATGAACACTGAAGCTTTCTTT
.	TRBV7-9	TRBJ1-1	TRBD1	CASSLTGTTEAFF	TGTGCCAGCAGCTTGACAGGGACGACTGAAGCTTTCTTT
.	TRBV27	TRBJ2-7	TRBD2	CASSLLGSGSGYEQYF	TGTGCCAGCAGTTTATTGGGTAGCGGGAGTGGCTACGAGCAGTACTTC
once	TRBV19	TRBJ1-1	.	CASSMRLGTEAFF	TGTGCCAGTAGCATGAGGCTGGGCACTGAAGCTTTCTTT
large	TRBV18	TRBJ2-5	.	CASSPGLFQETQYF	TGTGCCAGCTCACCGGGACTGTTCCAAGAGACCCAGTACTTC
.	TRBV7-9	TRBJ1-5	.	CASSDAEPQHF	TGTGCCAGCAGCGACGCGGAGCCCCAGCATTTT
.	TRBV7-9	TRBJ2-7	TRBD1	CASSPQGGSYEQYF	TGTGCCAGCAGCCCACAGGGGGGATCCTACGAGCAGTACTTC
few	TRBV5-1	TRBJ1-2	TRBD1	CASSLTPGQGARGYTF	TGCGCCAGCAGCCTGACTCCGGGACAGGGGGCTCGCGGCTACACCTTC
.	TRBV9	TRBJ2-7	.	CASSAGAGVAHEQYF	TGTGCCAGCTCTGCGGGGGCAGGGGTAGCCCACGAGCAGTACTTC
.	TRBV7-9	TRBJ2-3	TRBD2	CASSQEGTSGGHTDTQYF	TGTGCCAGCAGCCAAGAGGGGACTAGCGGGGGGCACACAGATACGCAGTATTTT
.	TRBV6-1	TRBJ1-1	.	CASRGAANTEAFF	TGTGCCAGCAGGGGGGCGGCGAACACTGAAGCTTTCTTT
.	TRBV19	TRBJ1-4	.	CASMGDTGRRDEKLFF	TGTGCCAGTATGGGCGATACAGGGCGACGGGATGAAAAACTGTTTTTT
few	TRBV6-6	TRBJ2-7	.	CASSTDTYEQYF	TGTGCCAGCAGTACCGACACCTACGAGCAGTACTTC
.	TRBV10-2	TRBJ1-3	TRBD1	CASRTGTGSGSGNTIYF	TGCGCCAGCAGAACCGGGACAGGGTCGGGGTCTGGAAACACCATATATTTT
.	TRBV13	TRBJ2-1	.	CASSSGPANEQFF	TGTGCCAGCAGCTCCGGACCGGCGAATGAGCAGTTCTTC
.	TRBV2	TRBJ2-2	TRBD2	CASSVEISGAGELFF	TGTGCCAGCAGTGTTGAAATAAGCGGGGCCGGGGAGCTGTTTTTT
.	TRBV5-4	TRBJ2-3	.	CASSHPTDTQYF	TGTGCCAGCAGCCATCCCACAGATACGCAGTATTTT
.	TRBV4-1	TRBJ1-6	.	CASSQLDMISYNSPLHF	TGCGCCAGCAGCCAACTGGACATGATAAGCTATAATTCACCCCTCCACTTT
.	TRBV7-6	TRBJ1-2	.	CASSLPPSIGHGYTF	TGTGCCAGCAGCTTACCCCCCTCTATAGGACATGGCTACACCTTC
.	TRBV11-1	TRBJ1-6	.	CASSSDRHYNSPLHF	TGTGCCAGCAGCTCGGACAGACACTATAATTCACCCCTCCACTTT
.	TRBV5-4	TRBJ2-2	.	CASSLAVSAGNTGELFF	TGTGCCAGCAGCTTGGCCGTTTCCGCGGGGAACACCGGGGAGCTGTTTTTT
.	TRBV10-3	TRBJ1-1	.	CAISESVLAFF	TGTGCCATCAGTGAGTCGGTATTAGCTTTCTTT
.	TRBV29-1	TRBJ2-5	TRBD2	CSARKSAGGQETQYF	TGCAGCGCCCGCAAATCAGCGGGAGGCCAAGAGACCCAGTACTTC
once	TRBV6-8	TRBJ1-2	.	CASRKGFGYGYTF	TGTGCCAGCAGAAAAGGGTTTGGGTATGGCTACACCTTC
.	TRBV10-1	TRBJ2-4	.	CASSDFLAKNIQYF	TGCGCCAGCAGTGACTTTTTAGCCAAAAACATTCAGTACTTC
.	TRBV29-1	TRBJ2-3	TRBD2	CSAFRSGGAGGQYF	TGCAGCGCCTTTAGGAGCGGGGGGGCCGGTGGGCAGTATTTT
once	TRBV7-9	TRBJ1-1	.	CASSLGLGREAFF	TGTGCCAGCAGCTTAGGTTTGGGTCGCGAAGCTTTCTTT
.	TRBV6-5	TRBJ2-7	TRBD2	CASRLAGGHSYEQYF	TGTGCCAGCAGACTAGCGGGGGGCCACTCCTACGAGCAGTACTTC
once	TRBV7-2	TRBJ2-3	.	CASSRTGGSRTDTQYF	TGTGCCAGCAGCCGGACCGGAGGGAGTAGAACAGATACGCAGTATTTT
.	TRBV5-1	TRBJ1-1	TRBD1	CASSLSGTGNTEAFF	TGCGCCAGCAGCTTGAGTGGGACAGGGAACACTGAAGCTTTCTTT
few	TRBV7-8	TRBJ2-1	TRBD1	CASSSYRGITYNEQFF	TGTGCCAGCAGCTCCTACAGGGGTATCACCTACAATGAGCAGTTCTTC
.	TRBV5-6	TRBJ1-1	.	CASSLTANPAAAFF	TGTGCCAGCAGCTTGACGGCGAACCCCGCGGCAGCTTTCTTT
.	TRBV19	TRBJ2-3	.	CASSILGSDTQYF	TGTGCCAGTAGTATCCTGGGTTCAGATACGCAGTATTTT
.	TRBV7-6	TRBJ2-5	.	CASSLSGETQYF	TGTGCCAGCAGCTTGAGTGGAGAGACCCAGTACTTC
.	TRBV19	TRBJ1-1	.	CASKAGTDGMRVSNTEAFF	TGTGCCAGTAAAGCGGGGACCGACGGTATGCGTGTAAGTAACACTGAAGCTTTCTTT